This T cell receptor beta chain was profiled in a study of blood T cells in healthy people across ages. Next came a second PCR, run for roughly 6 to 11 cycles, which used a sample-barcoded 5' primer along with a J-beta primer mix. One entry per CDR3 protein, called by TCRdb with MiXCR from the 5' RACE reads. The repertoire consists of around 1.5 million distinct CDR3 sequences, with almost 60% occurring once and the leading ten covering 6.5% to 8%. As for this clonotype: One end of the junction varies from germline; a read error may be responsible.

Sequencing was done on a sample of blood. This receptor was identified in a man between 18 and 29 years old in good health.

CDR3 DNA: TGCACCAGCAGCCAGGGAGACGGAACCTACGAGCAGTACTTC. Amino acids: CTSSQGDGTYEQYF. The V and J genes are TRBV4-1 and TRBJ2-7, with D perhaps matching TRBD1 or TRBD2 (5 bases each). The germline V gene encodes CDR1 MGHRA and CDR2 YSYEKL. The CDR3 extends over 14 amino acids.